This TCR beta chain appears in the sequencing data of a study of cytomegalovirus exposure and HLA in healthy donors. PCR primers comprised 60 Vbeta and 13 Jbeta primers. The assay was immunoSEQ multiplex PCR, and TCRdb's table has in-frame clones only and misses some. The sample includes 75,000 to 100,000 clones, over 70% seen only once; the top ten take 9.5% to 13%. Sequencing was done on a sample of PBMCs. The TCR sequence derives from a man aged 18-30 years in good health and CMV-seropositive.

CDR3 nucleotide sequence: TGTGCCAGCAGTCTTTGGACAGGGATGAATGAGCAGTTCTTC. This encodes CASSLWTGMNEQFF. The gene calls are TRBV6-4 and TRBJ2-1; 8 nucleotides line up with TRBD1. Unmatched junction bases numbered 7, after V lost 5 bases and J lost 7 bases. The germline CDR1 and CDR2 sequences are MRHNA and SNTAGT. The CDR3 is made up of 14 amino acids.